This passage covers 8 T cell receptor beta chains from one sample sequenced in a study of memory CD4+ T cells and cytomegalovirus serostatus. Generated by immunoSEQ multiplex PCR, the TCRdb table keeps only in-frame clones and is missing some. The table has 60,000 to 70,000 clones, about 70% seen once. Single viable CD3+CD4+CD8-CD45RO+ cells were sorted as the memory CD4+ T cells. Sequenced: memory CD4+ T cells from blood. The receptors were gathered from an adult in good health and CMV-seropositive.

The CDR3 region is CASSLRSGGYREQYF. In DNA, the CDR3 is TGTGCCAGCAGCCTACGTAGCGGGGGCTACCGCGAGCAGTACTTC. The chain joins TRBV11-2 to TRBJ2-7; TRBD2 aligns across 9 bases. Losses at the gene ends were 5 bases for V and 6 bases for J; bases not matched to a gene: 11. The germline CDR1 and CDR2 sequences are SGHAT and FQNNGV. The CDR3 loop spans 15 amino acids.

This clone has only a few counts. This chain uses TRBV6-5 with TRBJ1-3; TRBD1 might be the D (5 bases). Trimming left V 6 bases short and J 7 bases short, with 13 bases between. The CDR3 loop spans 13 amino acids. Germline CDR1 MNHEY, CDR2 SVGAGI. The CDR3 loop is CASSGRRGNTIYF. CDR3 bases: TGTGCCAGCAGCGGACGACGGGGGAACACCATATATTTT.

The chain links TRBV18 to TRBJ2-7; TRBD1 might be the D (5 bases). Trimming took 2 bases from V and 0 from J, leaving 8 bases between them. This CDR3 comprises 14 residues. From germline, CDR1 is KGHSH and CDR2 LQKENI. CDR3 protein: CASSPGRVSYEQYF. The CDR3 nucleotides are TGTGCCAGCTCACCAGGCAGGGTCTCCTACGAGCAGTACTTC. The complete variable domain, with remaining parts taken from reference TRBV18 and TRBJ2-7, reads NAGVMQNPRHLVRRRGQEARLRCSPMKGHSHVYWYRQLPEEGLKFMVYLQKENIIDESGMPKERFSAEFPKEGPSILRIQQVVRGDSAAYFCASSPGRVSYEQYFGPGTRLTVT.

The chain has TRBV5-1 and TRBJ1-4; D call uncertain. The CDR3 has 16 amino acids. Trimming shortened V by 4 bases and J by 0 bases, and 13 bases separated the two germline ends. Looked up from germline, CDR1 is SGHRS and CDR2 is YFSETQ. The CDR3 coding sequence is TGCGCCAGCAGCCCGACTAGTGCCACAACTAATGAAAAACTGTTTTTT. It is translated as CASSPTSATTNEKLFF.

This clone appeared a single time. The chain carries TRBV25-1 and TRBJ2-7; 9 bases fit TRBD2. This CDR3 is built from 14 residues. Losses at the gene ends were 6 bases for V and 0 bases for J; bases not matched to a gene: 3. CDR1 is MGHDK and CDR2 is SYGVNS in the germline V gene. Here the CDR3 DNA reads TGTGCCAGCAGCCTTAGCGGGAGCTCCTACGAGCAGTACTTC. It specifies CASSLSGSSYEQYF.

V gene TRBV28 combines with J gene TRBJ1-2, with D unclear. The CDR3 runs to 13 residues. CDR1 and CDR2 from the germline V gene are MDHEN and SYDVKM. V lost 3 bases, J lost 2 bases, and 7 bases lay in between. CDR3 sequence: CASSLSRNYGYTF. CDR3 DNA sequence: TGTGCCAGCAGTTTGAGCAGGAACTATGGCTACACCTTC.

The rearrangement links TRBV7-2 to TRBJ2-2, with D maybe TRBD1 (5 bases). The CDR3 spans 15 residues. The V and J ends lost 2 bases and 6 bases respectively, with 13 bases between them. The germline V gene encodes CDR1 SGHTA and CDR2 FQGNSA. The CDR3 protein is CASSLNGVGAGELFF. The CDR3 DNA reads TGTGCCAGCAGCTTAAATGGCGTAGGGGCCGGGGAGCTGTTTTTT.

This chain joins TRBV6-1 and TRBJ2-5; D could derive from TRBD1 or TRBD2 (6 bases each). CDR1 is MNHNS and CDR2 is SASEGT in the germline V gene. CDR3 length equals 14 residues. The V end lost 6 bases, the J end lost 5 bases, and 16 bases lay between the germline ends. This CDR3 is CASSAGHQLETQYF. CDR3 DNA sequence: TGTGCCAGCAGCGCGGGACACCAACTGGAGACCCAGTACTTC.